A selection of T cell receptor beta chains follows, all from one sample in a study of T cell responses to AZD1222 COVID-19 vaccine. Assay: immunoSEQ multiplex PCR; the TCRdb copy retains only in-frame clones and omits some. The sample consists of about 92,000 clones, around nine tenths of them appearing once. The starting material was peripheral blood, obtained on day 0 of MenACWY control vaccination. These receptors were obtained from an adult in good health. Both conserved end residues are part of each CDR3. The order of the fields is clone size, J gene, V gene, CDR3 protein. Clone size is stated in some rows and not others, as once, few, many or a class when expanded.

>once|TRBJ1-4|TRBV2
CASGTANEKLFF
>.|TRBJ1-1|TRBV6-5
CASSYSRQGNTEAFF
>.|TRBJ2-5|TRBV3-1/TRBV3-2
CASSQDLAIETQYF
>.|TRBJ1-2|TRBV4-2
CASSQEPGANYGYTF
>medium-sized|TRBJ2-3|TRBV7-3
CASRENGEDTQYF
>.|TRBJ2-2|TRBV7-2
CASSSTGTSSRELFF
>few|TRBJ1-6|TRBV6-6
CASSSRDRDNSPLHF
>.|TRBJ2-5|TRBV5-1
CASSEAGGGETQYF
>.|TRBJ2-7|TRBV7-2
CASSPDPGTGVYEQYF
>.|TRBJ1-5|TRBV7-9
CASSGEGTGNQPQHF
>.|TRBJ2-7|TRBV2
CASSEFHYEQYF
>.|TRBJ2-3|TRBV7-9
CASSLLPATSTDTQYF
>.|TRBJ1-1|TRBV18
CASSPTSGGGEAFF
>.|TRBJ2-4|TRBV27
CASSLTIGSADIQYF
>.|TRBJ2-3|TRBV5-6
CASSLLTSGGTDTQYF
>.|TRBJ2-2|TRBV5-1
CASRPPGRDTGELFF
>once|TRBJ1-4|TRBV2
CASNLQGAVSEKLFF
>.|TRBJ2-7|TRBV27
CASSPTGRTYEQYF
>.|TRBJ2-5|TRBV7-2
CASSPGVLARETQYF
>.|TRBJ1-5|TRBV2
CASSIKTGGGNQPQHF
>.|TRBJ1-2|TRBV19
CASSMVGGGYTF
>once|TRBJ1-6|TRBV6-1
CASSEREGDSPLHF
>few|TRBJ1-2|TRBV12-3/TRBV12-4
CATQPGINYGYTF
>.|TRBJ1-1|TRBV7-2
CASSLGGSNTEAFF
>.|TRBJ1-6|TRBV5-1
CASSSDPGQGFSPLHF
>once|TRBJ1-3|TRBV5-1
CASSSSGTAGNTIYF
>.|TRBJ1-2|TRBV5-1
CASSLHGPNDPGQSGYTF
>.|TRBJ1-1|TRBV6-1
CASSEDRMNTEAFF
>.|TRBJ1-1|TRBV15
CATSREGNTEAFF
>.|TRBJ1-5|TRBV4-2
CASSQDRAAQSQPQHF
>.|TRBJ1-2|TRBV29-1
CSVGERTSNYGYTF
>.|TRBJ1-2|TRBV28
CASSSPWTGGDGYTF
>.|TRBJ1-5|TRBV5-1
CASSVTGIGQPQHF
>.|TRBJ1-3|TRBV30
CAWGGTGSNSGNTIYF
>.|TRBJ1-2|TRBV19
CASSILGQGLYGYTF
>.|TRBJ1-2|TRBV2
CASILGQGLYTF
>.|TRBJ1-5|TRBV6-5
CASSLTRAQPQHF
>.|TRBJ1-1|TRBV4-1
CASSQEPRALGTEAFF
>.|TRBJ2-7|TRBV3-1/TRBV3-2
CASSASRNRAHEQYF
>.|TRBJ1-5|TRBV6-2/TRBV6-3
CASSHRQGGQPQHF
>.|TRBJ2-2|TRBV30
CAWTSGGLAGELFF
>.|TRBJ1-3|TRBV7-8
CASSSSGQATGNTIYF
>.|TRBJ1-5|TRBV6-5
CASSYSSQGHQPQHF
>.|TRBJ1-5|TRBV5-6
CASSSYTTNQPQHF
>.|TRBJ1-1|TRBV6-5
CASSYGDTEAFF
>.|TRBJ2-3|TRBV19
CASSPWTGPTHSGDTQYF
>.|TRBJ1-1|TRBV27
CASFNGRANTEAFF
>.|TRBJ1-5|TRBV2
CASSEGRGQPQHF
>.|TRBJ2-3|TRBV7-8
CASSFGTHTDTQYF
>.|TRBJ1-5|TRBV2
CASSESSRPQHF
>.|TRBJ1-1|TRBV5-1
CASRGETEAFF
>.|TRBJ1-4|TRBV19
CASSQRQGDNEKLFF
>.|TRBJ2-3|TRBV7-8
CASSRGTATDTQYF
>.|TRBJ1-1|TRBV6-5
CASSFRNTEAFF
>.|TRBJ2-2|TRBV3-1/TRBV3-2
CASSRERGANTGELFF
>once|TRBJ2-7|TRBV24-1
CATSDFNRDISYEQYF
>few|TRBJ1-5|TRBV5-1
CASSLDGGANQPQHF